These 31 T cell receptor beta chains originate from one sample sequenced in a study of cytomegalovirus exposure and HLA in healthy donors (dated by TCRdb to 2017 to 2019). The protocol used for the library was the immunoSEQ multiplex PCR assay. For the multiplex PCR, a mixture combining 60 forward primers for TCR Vbeta segments and 13 reverse primers for TCR Jbeta segments was used. Drawn from immuneACCESS, this table holds only the in-frame rearrangements with V and J called that TCRdb kept. Clones are partly lost; checked studies trace under half to an unresolved V gene and leave the rest unexplained. The sample table contains about 130,000 clones; only one count was recorded for about 79% of them. The ten top clones hold 1.5% to 2.5% of the sample. Input material: PBMCs. These receptor sequences come from a man between 18 and 29 years old in good health and CMV-seronegative.

Remarks on this clone: The DNA is left out, because the CDR3 cannot be placed on it with certainty; the CDR3 is given as TCRdb lists it. The CDR3 sequence: CASILVRTNYGYTF. V usage is TRBV6-1 and J usage is TRBJ1-2; the table calls TRBD1, which could not be checked here. Looked up from germline, CDR1 is MNHNS and CDR2 is SASEGT. The CDR3 is 14 amino acids in total, end residues counted.

V and J are TRBV19 and TRBJ1-1; tentative D call: TRBD1 (6 bases). The CDR3 consists of 13 residues. Germline V gene lookup returns CDR1 LNHDA and CDR2 SQIVND (reference sequence). V was shortened by 1 base and J by 8 bases, with 11 bases between the two germline ends. CDR3 protein: CASSIAGGREAFF. The CDR3 nucleotides read TGTGCCAGTAGTATAGCGGGGGGCAGGGAAGCTTTCTTT.

J is TRBJ2-7 and V is TRBV2; 9 bases match TRBD2. With V trimmed by 7 bases and J by 4 bases, 17 bases remained unmatched. Germline V gene data show CDR1 as SNHLY and CDR2 as FYNNEI. The CDR3 runs to 17 residues. The CDR3 region is CASMGWASGVTGYEQYV. DNA for the CDR3: TGTGCCAGCATGGGTTGGGCTAGCGGGGTTACGGGATACGAGCAGTACGTC.

V usage is TRBV6-6 and J usage is TRBJ1-3; D is perhaps TRBD1 (5 bases). Germline assignment: CDR1 MNHNY and CDR2 SVGAGI (reference sequence). Trimming took 5 bases from V and 4 from J, leaving 12 bases between them. This CDR3 has 14 amino acids. In DNA form, the CDR3 reads TGTGCCAGCAGTCCCCAGGGTTTCGGAAACACCATATATTTT. The encoded protein is CASSPQGFGNTIYF.

This clone is a singleton in its sample. The chain has TRBV2 and TRBJ2-1, with 10 bases fitting TRBD2. The CDR3 extends over 16 amino acids. The junction had 9 bases not matched to a gene; V was cut back by 5 bases and J by 5 bases. Per germline, CDR1 SNHLY and CDR2 FYNNEI. CDR3 sequence: CASSNLLAGEDNEQFF. The CDR3 nucleotides are TGTGCCAGCAGTAACCTTCTAGCGGGAGAAGACAATGAGCAGTTCTTC. The full variable domain, completed using reference TRBV2 and TRBJ2-1, is EPEVTQTPSHQVTQMGQEVILRCVPISNHLYFYWYRQILGQKVEFLVSFYNNEISEKSEIFDDQFSVERPDGSNFTLKIRSTKLEDSAMYFCASSNLLAGEDNEQFFGPGTRLTVL.

This clone was detected only a few times. The chain combines TRBV19 with TRBJ1-6, with a tentative D call TRBD1 (6 bases). CDR3 length equals 15 residues. The V gene's germline CDR1 is LNHDA and CDR2 SQIVND (reference sequence). Trimming stripped 3 bases from V and 9 bases from J, with 15 bases between. This chain's CDR3 is CASSILDRQSSPLHF. Written as DNA, the CDR3 is TGTGCCAGTAGTATCCTCGACAGGCAAAGTTCACCCCTCCACTTT.

The chain recombines TRBV18 with TRBJ1-4; 8 nucleotides line up with TRBD1. This CDR3 is 15 amino acids long. Germline V gene lookup returns CDR1 KGHSH and CDR2 LQKENI. With V trimmed by 3 bases and J by 6 bases, 6 bases remained unmatched. CDR3 sequence (DNA): TGTGCCAGCTCACCCCGACAGGGGAGGGATGAAAAACTGTTTTTT. Translating gives CASSPRQGRDEKLFF. Filled out from reference TRBV18 and TRBJ1-4, the complete variable domain reads NAGVMQNPRHLVRRRGQEARLRCSPMKGHSHVYWYRQLPEEGLKFMVYLQKENIIDESGMPKERFSAEFPKEGPSILRIQQVVRGDSAAYFCASSPRQGRDEKLFFGSGTQLSVL.

The chain combines TRBV11-2 with TRBJ1-1; D is possibly TRBD1 (5 bases). The CDR3 consists of 12 residues. V gave up 3 bases and J gave up 11 bases, with 13 bases separating them. Looked up from germline, CDR1 is SGHAT and CDR2 is FQNNGV. The DNA for the CDR3 is TGTGCCAGCAGCTTCCAACGGACATTGGCTTTCTTT. It specifies CASSFQRTLAFF.

The chain couples TRBV27 to TRBJ2-2; no definite D call. V lost 8 bases and J 9 bases, leaving 10 bases between the germline ends. The CDR3 has 11 amino acids. CDR1 is MNHEY, CDR2 SMNVEV, per germline (reference sequence). This chain's CDR3 is CASGPTRELFF. In nucleotides, the CDR3 is TGTGCCAGCGGCCCCACGAGGGAGCTGTTTTTT.

This clone appeared once. No conserved phenylalanine or tryptophan ends this CDR3, so it is likely a read error. V gene TRBV11-3 combines with J gene TRBJ2-7; D is unclear. The V gene's germline CDR1 is SGHNT and CDR2 YENEEA. The CDR3 contains 20 residues. V lost 7 bases and J 2 bases, leaving 33 bases between the germline ends. The CDR3 loop reads CASIPRRSAIQRGGAYEQYL. The DNA of the CDR3 is TGTGCCAGCATCCCCCGTCGGTCCGCAATCCAGAGAGGTGGGGCCTACGAGCAGTACCTC.

This rearrangement joins TRBV5-6 to TRBJ2-5, with a weak D call TRBD1 (5 bases). Germline loops: CDR1 SGHDT, CDR2 YYEEEE. The CDR3 runs 14 residues. V gave up 1 base and J gave up 4 bases, with 11 bases separating them. The CDR3 is CASSLWGQGETQYF. DNA of the CDR3: TGTGCCAGCAGCTTGTGGGGCCAGGGAGAGACCCAGTACTTC.

This clone is a singleton in its sample. The rearrangement joins TRBV18 to TRBJ1-1; TRBD1 might be the D (6 bases). Germline-derived CDR1 and CDR2 are KGHSH and LQKENI. The length of the CDR3 is 14 residues. The germline V and J ends were trimmed by 6 bases and 4 bases, with 15 bases remaining between them. The CDR3 DNA reads TGTGCCAGCTCGCGAACCACAGGGTTCACTGAAGCTTTCTTT. Translating gives CASSRTTGFTEAFF.

Comments on this clone: The identical CDR3 is also encoded by other nucleotide sequences in the sample. The chain links TRBV6-5 to TRBJ2-3; 10 nucleotides match TRBD2. The trim removed 9 bases at V and 3 bases at J, leaving 6 bases unmatched. CDR3 length equals 14 residues. The germline V gene has CDR1 MNHEY and CDR2 SVGAGI. The CDR3 is CASRSGRETDTQYF. The CDR3 bases are TGTGCCAGTAGGAGCGGGAGGGAAACAGATACGCAGTATTTT.

This chain joins TRBV5-6 and TRBJ1-4, with 10 bases identical to TRBD1. The CDR3 runs 16 residues. Germline V gene sequence: CDR1 SGHDT, CDR2 YYEEEE. J was trimmed by 8 bases and V by 0 bases; bases with no gene match: 7. The CDR3 is CASSLVGTGEEEKLFF. CDR3 in DNA: TGTGCCAGCAGCTTGGTGGGGACAGGGGAGGAAGAAAAACTGTTTTTT. The full variable domain, its missing parts supplied by reference TRBV5-6 and TRBJ1-4, is DAGVTQSPTHLIKTRGQQVTLRCSPKSGHDTVSWYQQALGQGPQFIFQYYEEEERQRGNFPDRFSGHQFPNYSSELNVNALLLGDSALYLCASSLVGTGEEEKLFFGSGTQLSVL.

The genes are TRBV5-6 and TRBJ2-7, with D perhaps TRBD2 (6 bases). The CDR3 length is 17 residues. Trimming shortened V by 0 bases and J by 7 bases, and 23 bases separated the two germline ends. Germline CDR1 is SGHDT and CDR2 is YYEEEE. The CDR3 region has the DNA TGTGCCAGCAGCTTGGCCTTAATCGGGAGTAATGTGTGGGAGCAGTACGTC. It specifies CASSLALIGSNVWEQYV.

The V and J genes are TRBV5-4 and TRBJ2-5; 9 bases match TRBD2. The DNA end lines up better with TRBJ2-7; the J call may be wrong. CDR3 length equals 14 residues. The V gene's germline CDR1 is SGHNT and CDR2 YYREEE (reference sequence). The CDR3 sequence: CASSFSGSINEQYF. The CDR3 DNA follows: TGTGCCAGCAGCTTTAGCGGGAGTATCAACGAGCAGTACTTC.

This chain uses TRBV19 with TRBJ1-2; TRBD1 matches at 8 bases. The V and J ends lost 7 bases and 7 bases, in that order; junction bases with no gene match: 14. The CDR3 length is 15 residues. The germline V gene has CDR1 LNHDA and CDR2 SQIVND (reference sequence). The CDR3 coding sequence is TGTGCCAGTACTCCATTGGACAGGGAAGGCTTTGGCTACACCTTC. Protein sequence: CASTPLDREGFGYTF.

A note on this clone: The same CDR3 is also encoded by other DNA sequences in this sample. The genes are TRBV25-1 and TRBJ2-3; 8 positions agree with TRBD2. There are 16 residues in the CDR3. Germline V gene sequence: CDR1 MGHDK, CDR2 SYGVNS. V was pared by 3 bases and J by 2 bases, with 7 bases of the junction left unmatched. The CDR3 DNA sequence: TGTGCCAGCAGTGAGCGACCTAGCGGGTACACAGATACGCAGTATTTT. This sequence encodes CASSERPSGYTDTQYF.

V is TRBV7-7 and J is TRBJ2-3; no definite D call. Deletions cut 1 base from V and 2 bases from J, with 4 bases between. Germline loops: CDR1 SSHAT, CDR2 FNYEAQ (reference sequence). The CDR3 runs to 13 residues. The CDR3: CASSLGLTDTQYF. CDR3 DNA: TGTGCCAGCAGCTTAGGACTCACAGATACGCAGTATTTT.

This chain uses TRBV6-6 with TRBJ1-2, with TRBD1 as a possible D gene (6 bases). The CDR3 sequence is 13 residues long. V lost 6 bases and J lost 2, with 10 bases in between. Germline V gene sequence: CDR1 MNHNY, CDR2 SVGAGI (reference sequence). CDR3: CASSQGQNYGYTF. In DNA, the CDR3 is TGTGCCAGCAGCCAAGGACAGAACTATGGCTACACCTTC.

The V and J genes are TRBV2 and TRBJ1-2; D unclear. Germline lookup yields CDR1 SNHLY and CDR2 FYNNEI. V gave up 0 bases and J gave up 8 bases, with 7 bases separating them. This CDR3 contains 12 residues. In nucleotides, the CDR3 is TGTGCCAGCAGTGAAGCGCTTCGGGGCTACACCTTC. Its translation is CASSEALRGYTF.

The chain has TRBV29-1 and TRBJ2-5; TRBD2 matches 12 bases. CDR1 SQVTM and CDR2 ANQGSEA come from the germline V gene. V dropped 4 bases and J dropped 5; count of bases not matched to a gene: 5. This CDR3 is built from 14 residues. CDR3 nucleotides: TGCAGCGTTGCTACTAGCGGGAGGTGGGAGACCCAGTACTTC. This translates into CSVATSGRWETQYF.

The chain couples TRBV27 to TRBJ1-2; D not certain. The CDR3 is made up of 12 amino acids. Trimming removed 5 bases at V and 8 bases at J, with 12 bases between. CDR1 and CDR2 from the germline V gene are MNHEY and SMNVEV (reference sequence). The CDR3: CASSERGGGYTF. Here the CDR3 DNA reads TGTGCCAGCAGTGAACGAGGAGGGGGCTACACCTTC.

This chain uses TRBV9 with TRBJ1-2; TRBD1 aligns across 10 bases. The CDR3 sequence is 14 residues long. CDR1 and CDR2 (germline): SGDLS, YYNGEE. Trimming took 3 bases from V and 8 from J; bases not matched to a gene: 7. Here the CDR3 DNA reads TGTGCCAGCAGCGCCACCGACAGGGGGCACGGCTACACCTTC. Translated: CASSATDRGHGYTF.

This clone has more than one count but fewer than ten. The chain carries TRBV6-1 and TRBJ2-5; 8 bases fit TRBD1. CDR3 length equals 12 residues. The J segment lost 5 bases and the V segment lost 6 bases, leaving 2 bases of the junction unmatched. Per germline, CDR1 MNHNS and CDR2 SASEGT. Written as DNA, the CDR3 is TGTGCCAGCAGCGGACAGGGTGAGACCCAGTACTTC. As protein: CASSGQGETQYF.

The genes are TRBV7-2 and TRBJ2-1; a weak D match, TRBD2 (6 bases). Germline CDR1 is SGHTA and CDR2 is FQGNSA. The germline V and J ends were trimmed by 0 bases and 3 bases, with 9 bases remaining between them. The CDR3 covers 15 residues. CDR3 amino acids: CASSLAGSIYNEQFF. CDR3 in DNA: TGTGCCAGCAGCTTAGCCGGGAGTATCTACAATGAGCAGTTCTTC.

This chain connects TRBV7-9 to TRBJ1-3; perhaps TRBD1 as D (6 bases). CDR3 length: 16 amino acids. Germline V CDR1 and CDR2: SEHNR, FQNEAQ (reference sequence). Between the trimmed V and J ends, which lost 3 bases and 2 bases, there was a span of 14 bases. Written as DNA, the CDR3 is TGTGCCAGCAGCTTTCCGGGACAATTGGCTGGAAACACCATATATTTT. It yields the protein CASSFPGQLAGNTIYF.

Note on this clone: Other nucleotide sequences from this sample produce the same CDR3. This chain links TRBV11-3 with TRBJ2-1; TRBD2 aligns across 8 bases. Germline CDR1 reads SGHNT; CDR2 reads YENEEA. The CDR3 has 16 amino acids. V shed 5 bases, J shed 6 bases, and the junction held 12 bases outside the gene matches. CDR3 region: CASSRGGASGSNEQFF. The CDR3 bases are TGTGCCAGCAGCCGGGGGGGGGCTAGCGGTTCCAATGAGCAGTTCTTC.

The rearrangement uses TRBV9 and TRBJ1-4; 12 nucleotides agree with TRBD1. This CDR3 is built from 18 residues. J lost 7 bases, V lost 4 bases, and 14 bases had no gene match. From germline, CDR1 is SGDLS and CDR2 YYNGEE. The CDR3 sequence: CASSKTGTGGSLSEKLFF. CDR3 sequence (DNA): TGTGCCAGCAGCAAAACCGGGACAGGGGGCTCCTTGAGTGAAAAACTGTTTTTT.

V is TRBV28 and J is TRBJ1-1; the D gene is possibly TRBD1 (5 bases). This CDR3 contains 14 residues. V shed 1 base and J shed 1 base, with 7 bases lying between them. Germline V CDR1 and CDR2: MDHEN, SYDVKM. In DNA, the CDR3 is TGTGCCAGCAGTTTATTAGGGGCGAACACTGAAGCTTTCTTT. Translating it yields CASSLLGANTEAFF.

The genes are TRBV19 and TRBJ1-4; the D gene is possibly TRBD1 (5 bases). Germline CDR1 is LNHDA and CDR2 is SQIVND (reference sequence). The CDR3 totals 13 residues. V was clipped by 10 bases and J by 10 bases, with 19 bases between them. CDR3 protein: CATAGEIQSKLFF. The CDR3 DNA follows: TGTGCCACAGCGGGGGAGATCCAGTCAAAACTGTTTTTT.